This T cell receptor beta chain was sequenced during a study of blood T cell repertoires in COVID-19. This clone was seen just once. This table comes from immunoSEQ multiplex PCR, and its TCRdb copy is limited to in-frame clones, with some not included. The repertoire holds some 250,000 clones, approximately 86% seen once, with 3% in the top ten. With 5 bases removed from V and 2 bases from J, the gap between germline ends came to 13 bases. This CDR3 is 15 amino acids long. Germline V gives CDR1 SEHNR, CDR2 FQNEAQ (reference sequence). This sequence originates from a woman aged 25 to 45 who had recovered from COVID-19. The V call is TRBV7-9, the J call TRBJ2-1; D not certain. Sequencing input: peripheral blood. Here the CDR3 reads CASSPMGQAYNEQFF. In DNA, the CDR3 is TGTGCCAGCAGCCCTATGGGTCAGGCCTACAATGAGCAGTTCTTC.